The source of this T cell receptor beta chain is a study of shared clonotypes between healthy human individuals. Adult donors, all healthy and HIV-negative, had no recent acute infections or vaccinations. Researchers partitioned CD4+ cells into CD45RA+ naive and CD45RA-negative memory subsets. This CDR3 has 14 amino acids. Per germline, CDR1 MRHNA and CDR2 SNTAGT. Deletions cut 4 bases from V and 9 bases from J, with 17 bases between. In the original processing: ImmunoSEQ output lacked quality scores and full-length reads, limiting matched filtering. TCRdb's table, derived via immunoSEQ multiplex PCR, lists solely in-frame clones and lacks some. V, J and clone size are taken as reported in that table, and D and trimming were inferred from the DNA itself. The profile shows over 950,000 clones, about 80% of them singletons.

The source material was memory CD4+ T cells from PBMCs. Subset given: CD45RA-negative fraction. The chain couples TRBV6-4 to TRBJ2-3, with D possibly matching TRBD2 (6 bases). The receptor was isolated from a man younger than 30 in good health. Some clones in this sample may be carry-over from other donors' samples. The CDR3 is CASSASSVIETQYF. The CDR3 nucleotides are TGTGCCAGCAGTGCGTCTAGCGTTATCGAGACGCAGTATTTT.